This T cell receptor (beta chain) was documented in a study of cytomegalovirus exposure and HLA in healthy donors. The PCR ran on 60 Vbeta and 13 Jbeta primers. Data came from immunoSEQ multiplex PCR; TCRdb stores just in-frame clones and leaves some out. Counted here are 150,000 to 200,000 clones, 80% occurring once; the ten biggest clones make up roughly 14%. The CDR3 runs to 14 residues. Germline assignment: CDR1 MDHEN and CDR2 SYDVKM. The sample was PBMCs. This rearrangement joins TRBV28 to TRBJ2-5; D is possibly TRBD1 (5 bases). The better agreement between TRBJ2-7 and the DNA end casts doubt on the J call. The TCR originated in a woman aged 40 to 49 in good health and CMV-seronegative. CDR3 sequence: CASSSADISYEQYF. DNA of the CDR3: TGTGCCAGCAGTTCGGCGGACATTTCCTACGAGCAGTACTTC.